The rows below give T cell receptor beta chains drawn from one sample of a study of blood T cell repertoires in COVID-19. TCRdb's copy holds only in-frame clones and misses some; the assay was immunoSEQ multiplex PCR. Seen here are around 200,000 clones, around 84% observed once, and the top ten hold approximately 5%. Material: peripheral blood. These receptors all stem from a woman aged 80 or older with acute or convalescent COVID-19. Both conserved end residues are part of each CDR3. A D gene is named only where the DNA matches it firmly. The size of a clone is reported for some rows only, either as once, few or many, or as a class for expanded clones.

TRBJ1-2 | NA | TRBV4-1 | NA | TGCGCCAGCAGCCAAGAGGTGGGAGGGAACGGCTACACCTTC | CASSQEVGGNGYTF
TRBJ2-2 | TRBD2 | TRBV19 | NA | TGTGCCAGTAGTCCACTAGCGGGAGGTAACACCGGGGAGCTGTTTTTT | CASSPLAGGNTGELFF
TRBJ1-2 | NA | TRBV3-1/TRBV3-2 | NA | TGTGCCAGCAGCCCGTGGCAGGGGCGAGAAGGCTACACCTTC | CASSPWQGREGYTF
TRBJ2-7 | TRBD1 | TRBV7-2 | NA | TGTGCCAGCAGTCGGACCGGGACAGGACCCTACGAGCAGTACTTC | CASSRTGTGPYEQYF
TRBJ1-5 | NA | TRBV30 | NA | TGTGCCTGGAGTGGAGACAGCTTTAATCAGCCCCAGCATTTT | CAWSGDSFNQPQHF
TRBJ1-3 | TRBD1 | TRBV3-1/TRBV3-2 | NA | TGTGCCAGCAGCCAGAGACAGGGCAGAAACACCATATATTTT | CASSQRQGRNTIYF
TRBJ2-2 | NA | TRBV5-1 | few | TGCGCCAGCAGCTTGGCTCCGGGGATCAACACCGGGGAGCTGTTTTTT | CASSLAPGINTGELFF
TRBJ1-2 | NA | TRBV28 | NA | TGTGCCAGCAGCCATGGACAGTACAACTATGGCTACACCTTC | CASSHGQYNYGYTF
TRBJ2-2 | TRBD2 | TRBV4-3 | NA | TGCGCCAGCAGGGGGCGGGGGGACACCGGGGAGCTGTTTTTT | CASRGRGDTGELFF
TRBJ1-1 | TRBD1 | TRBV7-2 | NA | TGTGCCAGCAGCCTAAGGACAGGTCGCGGTTTGAACACTGAAGCTTTCTTT | CASSLRTGRGLNTEAFF
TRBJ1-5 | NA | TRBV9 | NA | TGTGCCAGCAGCGTAGACAGTTCCCCTAATCAGCCCCAGCATTTT | CASSVDSSPNQPQHF
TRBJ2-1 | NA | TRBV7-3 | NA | TGTGCCAGCAGCTTAGGCGGGGCCTCCTACAATGAGCAGTTCTTC | CASSLGGASYNEQFF
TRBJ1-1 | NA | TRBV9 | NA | TGTGCCAGCAGCGAGATTCAGGGTGATAACACTGAAGCTTTCTTT | CASSEIQGDNTEAFF
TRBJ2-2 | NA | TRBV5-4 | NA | TGTGCCAGCAGCTACCGGATGGGGCTCTCCGGGGAGCTGTTTTTT | CASSYRMGLSGELFF
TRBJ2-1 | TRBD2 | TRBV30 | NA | TGTGCCTGGAGTGTATTTGCTAGCGGGGCCTCCTACAATGAGCAGTTCTTC | CAWSVFASGASYNEQFF
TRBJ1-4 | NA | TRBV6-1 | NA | TGTGCCAGCAGTGATGCAGCAGGGAGGGGAAAACTGTTTTTT | CASSDAAGRGKLFF
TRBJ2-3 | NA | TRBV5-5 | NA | TGTGCCAGCAGCTTCCAACAGGGCCGCACAGATACGCAGTATTTT | CASSFQQGRTDTQYF
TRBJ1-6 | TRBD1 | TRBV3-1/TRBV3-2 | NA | TGTGCCAGCAGCCAAGGGACAGGGGCCCGGTCCTCCTATAATTCACCCCTCCACTTT | CASSQGTGARSSYNSPLHF
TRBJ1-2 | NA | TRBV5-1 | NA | TGCGCCAGCAGCTTGGTTACGGCTAACTATGGCTACACCTTC | CASSLVTANYGYTF
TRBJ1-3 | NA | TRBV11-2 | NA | TGTGCCAGCAGCGACTGGTCCGGTGTCGGAAACACCATATATTTT | CASSDWSGVGNTIYF
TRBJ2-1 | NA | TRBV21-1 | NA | TGTGCCAGCAGCAAAGGAGCGGAACCCAATGAGCAGTTCTTC | CASSKGAEPNEQFF
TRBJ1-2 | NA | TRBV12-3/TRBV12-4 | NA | TGTGCCAGCACCCCAGGGTACGGCTACACCTTC | CASTPGYGYTF
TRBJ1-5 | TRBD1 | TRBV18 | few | TGTGCCAGCTCAGCTGGGACAGGGGAAAATCAGCCCCAGCATTTT | CASSAGTGENQPQHF
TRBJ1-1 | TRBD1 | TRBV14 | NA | TGTGCCAGCAGCCATCAATCAAAAGTTTTCGGGACAGGGTTAGCTTTCTTT | CASSHQSKVFGTGLAFF